Sequencing of this T cell receptor (beta chain) was carried out in a study of T cells in Graves' hyperthyroidism and ophthalmopathy. Study-wide context: Blood was drawn when the patient was first diagnosed and still untreated.

Study-wide results and caveats: Most thyroid clonotypes expanded above 0.001 were also detected in blood.

This CDR3 has 12 residues. The ends were cut back, 5 bases at V and 7 bases at J, with 11 bases in the middle. Germline CDR1 reads SGHNT; CDR2 reads YENEEA. This clonotype occurred many times. The target antigen is unknown. Researchers took RNA transcripts and amplified the TCR beta CDR3 regions from them. TCR CDR3 underwent first-round RT-PCR with the HTBI primer set. A single record per CDR3 protein comes from TCRdb applying MiXCR to the multiplex PCR reads. The sample has over 150,000 distinct CDR3 sequences; 17% are singletons. The rearrangement uses TRBV11-3 and TRBJ2-5; D ambiguous. The source is a woman aged 45-59 years with Graves' hyperthyroidism. Sequenced material: blood. The DNA for the CDR3 is TGTGCCAGCAGCGAACGACACGGGACCCAGTACTTC. It is translated as CASSERHGTQYF.